The rows below give T cell receptor beta chains drawn from one sample of a study of cytomegalovirus exposure and HLA in healthy donors. The protocol was immunoSEQ multiplex PCR, while the TCRdb copy is restricted to in-frame clones and leaves out a portion. Seen here are some 150,000 clones, about 83% observed once, and the top ten hold under 6.5%. Source material: PBMCs. Source of these receptors: a woman in her 30s in good health and CMV-seronegative. CDR3s include the opening cysteine and the closing phenylalanine or tryptophan. D genes are given only for firm matches. Clone size is not always given. Where it is, it says once, few, many or a class for expanded clones.

j_call: TRBJ1-4; clone_size: .; d_call: .; v_call: TRBV11-2; cdr3_nt: TGTGCCAGCAGCGAGGTGTCAACTAATGAAAAACTGTTTTTT; cdr3_aa: CASSEVSTNEKLFF
j_call: TRBJ1-6; clone_size: .; d_call: TRBD1; v_call: TRBV28; cdr3_nt: TGTGCCAGCAGTTCTCCGGGACAGCTCAATTCACCCCTCCACTTT; cdr3_aa: CASSSPGQLNSPLHF
j_call: TRBJ1-1; clone_size: .; d_call: TRBD1; v_call: TRBV4-3; cdr3_nt: TGCGCCAGCACCCCTGGGACAGGGGTGACTGAAGCTTTCTTT; cdr3_aa: CASTPGTGVTEAFF
j_call: TRBJ2-7; clone_size: .; d_call: TRBD1; v_call: TRBV5-1; cdr3_nt: TGCGCCAGCAGCGTAACGACAGGGGCTCAGGGGTACGAGCAGTACTTC; cdr3_aa: CASSVTTGAQGYEQYF
j_call: TRBJ2-5; clone_size: .; d_call: TRBD2; v_call: TRBV7-7; cdr3_nt: TGTGCCAGCAGCCCCGGACTAGCGGGGGGACTCCAAGAGACCCAGTACTTC; cdr3_aa: CASSPGLAGGLQETQYF
j_call: TRBJ2-7; clone_size: .; d_call: .; v_call: TRBV7-2; cdr3_nt: TGTGCCAGCAGCCCCCAGAGCGGGCCCGCCTACGAGCAGTACTTC; cdr3_aa: CASSPQSGPAYEQYF
j_call: TRBJ1-2; clone_size: .; d_call: .; v_call: TRBV29-1; cdr3_nt: TGCAGCGTTGTAGTACAGTACTATGGCTACACCTTC; cdr3_aa: CSVVVQYYGYTF
j_call: TRBJ2-7; clone_size: .; d_call: .; v_call: TRBV10-3; cdr3_nt: TGTGCCATCAGTGTCTCCGCGTGGACCGGGACCTACGAGCAGTACTTC; cdr3_aa: CAISVSAWTGTYEQYF
j_call: TRBJ2-5; clone_size: .; d_call: TRBD2; v_call: TRBV30; cdr3_nt: TGTGCCTGGAGTGTACAATGGGCGACTAGCGTCGGGGAGACCCAGTACTTC; cdr3_aa: CAWSVQWATSVGETQYF
j_call: TRBJ1-1; clone_size: .; d_call: .; v_call: TRBV29-1; cdr3_nt: TGCAGCGTTGATGAAAGGGGGGGCACTGAAGCTTTCTTT; cdr3_aa: CSVDERGGTEAFF
j_call: TRBJ1-5; clone_size: .; d_call: .; v_call: TRBV6-1; cdr3_nt: TGTGCCAGCAGTTCCTTCTCGGGGGAACAGCCCCAGCATTTT; cdr3_aa: CASSSFSGEQPQHF
j_call: TRBJ1-5; clone_size: .; d_call: .; v_call: TRBV2; cdr3_nt: TGTGCCAGCCGCGGGGGGGGTCAACAGCCCCAGCATTTT; cdr3_aa: CASRGGGQQPQHF
j_call: TRBJ2-7; clone_size: few; d_call: TRBD2; v_call: TRBV4-3; cdr3_nt: TGCGCCAGCAGCCAAGGAACTAGCGGGGGGGCCTCCTACGAGCAGTACTTC; cdr3_aa: CASSQGTSGGASYEQYF
j_call: TRBJ1-6; clone_size: few; d_call: TRBD1; v_call: TRBV25-1; cdr3_nt: TGTGCCAGCAGTGCCAGACAGGGTGATTCACCCCTCCACTTT; cdr3_aa: CASSARQGDSPLHF
j_call: TRBJ1-2; clone_size: .; d_call: .; v_call: TRBV29-1; cdr3_nt: TGCAGCGTCGAACAGGGAATACGTTATGGCTACACCTTC; cdr3_aa: CSVEQGIRYGYTF
j_call: TRBJ2-7; clone_size: .; d_call: .; v_call: TRBV14; cdr3_nt: TGTGCCAGCAGCCAAGATGGGTACGTCAGGGGCCACTTCCTCAACGAGCAGTACTTC; cdr3_aa: CASSQDGYVRGHFLNEQYF
j_call: TRBJ1-2; clone_size: .; d_call: TRBD1; v_call: TRBV7-2; cdr3_nt: TGTGCCAGCAGCACCCAAGGGGGCACTAACTATGGCTACACCTTC; cdr3_aa: CASSTQGGTNYGYTF
j_call: TRBJ2-3; clone_size: .; d_call: TRBD1; v_call: TRBV5-1; cdr3_nt: TGCGCCAGCAGCTTGTCACCATACGGGACAGGGTCAGATACGCAGTATTTT; cdr3_aa: CASSLSPYGTGSDTQYF
j_call: TRBJ2-5; clone_size: .; d_call: TRBD1; v_call: TRBV5-1; cdr3_nt: TGCGCCAGCAGCTTCGGACAGGTCCAAGAGACCCAGTACTTC; cdr3_aa: CASSFGQVQETQYF
j_call: TRBJ2-1; clone_size: .; d_call: TRBD2; v_call: TRBV27; cdr3_nt: TGTGCCAGCAGTCTTAGCGGGGGGGCCGCCAATGAGCAGTTCTTC; cdr3_aa: CASSLSGGAANEQFF
j_call: TRBJ1-1; clone_size: .; d_call: TRBD1; v_call: TRBV11-2; cdr3_nt: TGTGCCAGCAGCTACACAGGGGGCAAAGCTTTCTTT; cdr3_aa: CASSYTGGKAFF
j_call: TRBJ2-7; clone_size: .; d_call: TRBD1; v_call: TRBV19; cdr3_nt: TGTGCCAGTAGTTACAGGGGTGAGCAGTACTTC; cdr3_aa: CASSYRGEQYF
j_call: TRBJ2-3; clone_size: once; d_call: .; v_call: TRBV18; cdr3_nt: TGTGCCAGCTCACCTCGGACAGACGTCTCAGATACGCAGTATTTT; cdr3_aa: CASSPRTDVSDTQYF
j_call: TRBJ2-1; clone_size: .; d_call: TRBD1; v_call: TRBV28; cdr3_nt: TGTGCCAGCAGTTCATGGACAGGGGCAGGGTACAATGAGCAGTTCTTC; cdr3_aa: CASSSWTGAGYNEQFF
j_call: TRBJ2-7; clone_size: once; d_call: TRBD1; v_call: TRBV5-8; cdr3_nt: TGTGCCAGCAGCTTGTACCCGGACAGGGGTATATACGAGCAGTACTTC; cdr3_aa: CASSLYPDRGIYEQYF
j_call: TRBJ2-5; clone_size: .; d_call: .; v_call: TRBV9; cdr3_nt: TGTGCCAGCAGCGCGGGGGGGACAGGGCCGACCCAGTACTTC; cdr3_aa: CASSAGGTGPTQYF
j_call: TRBJ2-3; clone_size: .; d_call: TRBD2; v_call: TRBV7-9; cdr3_nt: TGTGCCAGCATCAAACTCATGGGCGGGAGGGCCACAGATACGCAGTATTTT; cdr3_aa: CASIKLMGGRATDTQYF
j_call: TRBJ1-4; clone_size: few; d_call: .; v_call: TRBV10-1; cdr3_nt: TGCGCCAGCAGTGACAGGCCAGGGAATGAAAAACTGTTTTTT; cdr3_aa: CASSDRPGNEKLFF
j_call: TRBJ2-2; clone_size: .; d_call: TRBD1; v_call: TRBV5-8; cdr3_nt: TGTGCCAGCAGCGACCGACAGGGCCCCGAGCTGTTTTTT; cdr3_aa: CASSDRQGPELFF
j_call: TRBJ2-5; clone_size: .; d_call: .; v_call: TRBV9; cdr3_nt: TGTGCCAGCAGCCCGATGTCACTCCAAGAGACCCAGTACTTC; cdr3_aa: CASSPMSLQETQYF
j_call: TRBJ2-5; clone_size: .; d_call: .; v_call: TRBV7-9; cdr3_nt: TGTGCCAGCAGCACTAGAGGGCCAGAGACCCAGTACTTC; cdr3_aa: CASSTRGPETQYF
j_call: TRBJ1-2; clone_size: .; d_call: .; v_call: TRBV28; cdr3_nt: TGTGCCAGCAGTTCCGGTCGGGGTAGGGACTATGGCTACACCTTC; cdr3_aa: CASSSGRGRDYGYTF
j_call: TRBJ2-1; clone_size: .; d_call: TRBD2; v_call: TRBV10-3; cdr3_nt: TGTGCCATCAGTGAGTCCGAGGGACTAGCGGGAGGATCCAGCTCCTACAATGAGCAGTTCTTC; cdr3_aa: CAISESEGLAGGSSSYNEQFF
j_call: TRBJ2-7; clone_size: once; d_call: TRBD2; v_call: TRBV4-2; cdr3_nt: TGTGCCAGCAGCCCGTCCCAAGGGGCTGGCGGGAGGAACCACGAGCAGTACTTC; cdr3_aa: CASSPSQGAGGRNHEQYF
j_call: TRBJ2-1; clone_size: .; d_call: .; v_call: TRBV30; cdr3_nt: TGTGCCTGGGGAGCCTACAATGAGCAGTTCTTC; cdr3_aa: CAWGAYNEQFF
j_call: TRBJ1-2; clone_size: .; d_call: TRBD1; v_call: TRBV19; cdr3_nt: TGTGCCAGTAGTCCGAGCCCCCCCACAGGGGGCCACTATGGCTACACCTTC; cdr3_aa: CASSPSPPTGGHYGYTF
j_call: TRBJ2-4; clone_size: .; d_call: .; v_call: TRBV27; cdr3_nt: TGTGCCAGCAGGGGATTCGGGGAAAACATTCAGTACTTC; cdr3_aa: CASRGFGENIQYF
j_call: TRBJ1-1; clone_size: .; d_call: TRBD1; v_call: TRBV9; cdr3_nt: TGTGCCAGCAGCCTAACGGGACAGACAAACACTGAAGCTTTCTTT; cdr3_aa: CASSLTGQTNTEAFF
j_call: TRBJ2-7; clone_size: .; d_call: .; v_call: TRBV7-2; cdr3_nt: TGTGCCAGCAGCTTGGTATCGGGGTCCTACGAGCAGTACTTC; cdr3_aa: CASSLVSGSYEQYF
j_call: TRBJ2-7; clone_size: .; d_call: .; v_call: TRBV30; cdr3_nt: TGTGCCTGGAGTTTCACCTACGAGCAGTACTTC; cdr3_aa: CAWSFTYEQYF
j_call: TRBJ2-7; clone_size: .; d_call: TRBD1; v_call: TRBV28; cdr3_nt: TGTGCCAGCAGGGGCCTCCGGGACAGGGGGCTCTCCGAGCAGTACTTC; cdr3_aa: CASRGLRDRGLSEQYF
j_call: TRBJ2-5; clone_size: once; d_call: .; v_call: TRBV30; cdr3_nt: TGTGCCTGGAGTCCCCCGGGACAAAATCAAGAGACCCAGTACTTC; cdr3_aa: CAWSPPGQNQETQYF
j_call: TRBJ2-1; clone_size: .; d_call: .; v_call: TRBV19; cdr3_nt: TGTGCCAGTAGTATGGGGGACACACGGAATGAGCAGTTCTTC; cdr3_aa: CASSMGDTRNEQFF
j_call: TRBJ1-6; clone_size: .; d_call: .; v_call: TRBV6-5; cdr3_nt: TGTGCCAGCTCCAACTCCTATAATTCACCCCTCCACTTT; cdr3_aa: CASSNSYNSPLHF
j_call: TRBJ2-5; clone_size: .; d_call: .; v_call: TRBV29-1; cdr3_nt: TGCAGCGTTGATAAGTCAGAGCGGTCGCTTTATGGAGAGACCCAGTACTTC; cdr3_aa: CSVDKSERSLYGETQYF
j_call: TRBJ2-1; clone_size: .; d_call: TRBD1; v_call: TRBV5-1; cdr3_nt: TGCGCCAGCAGAACAGGGGAACTCTACAATGAGCAGTTCTTC; cdr3_aa: CASRTGELYNEQFF